This T cell receptor (beta chain) was captured by sequencing in a study of cytomegalovirus exposure and HLA in healthy donors. The PCR made use of 60 Vbeta and 13 Jbeta primers. Only in-frame clones appear in the TCRdb table, and some are missing; sequencing was by immunoSEQ multiplex PCR. Among 140,000 to 150,000 clones, about 80% were seen once, and the ten largest hold around 4.3%. Trimming shortened V by 0 bases and J by 1 base, and 6 bases separated the two germline ends. The CDR3 covers 14 residues. From germline, CDR1 is SGHAT and CDR2 FQNNGV. The receptor's source is a man in his forties in good health and CMV-seronegative. The chain links TRBV11-2 to TRBJ1-1, with D unclear. The sequenced material came from PBMCs. CDR3 DNA sequence: TGTGCCAGCAGCTTAGAGGTAGCGAACACTGAAGCTTTCTTT. This encodes CASSLEVANTEAFF.